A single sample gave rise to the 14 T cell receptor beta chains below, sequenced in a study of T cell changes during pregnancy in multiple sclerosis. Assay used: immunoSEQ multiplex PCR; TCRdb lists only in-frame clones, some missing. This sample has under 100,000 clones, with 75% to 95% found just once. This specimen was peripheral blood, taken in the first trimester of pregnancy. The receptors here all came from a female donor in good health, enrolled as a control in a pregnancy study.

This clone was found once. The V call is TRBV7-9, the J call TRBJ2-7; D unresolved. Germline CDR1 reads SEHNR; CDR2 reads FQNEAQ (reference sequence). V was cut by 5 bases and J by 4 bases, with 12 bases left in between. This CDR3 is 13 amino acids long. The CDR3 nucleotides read TGTGCCAGCAGCACTCCCGGGTCGTACGAGCAGTACTTC. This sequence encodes CASSTPGSYEQYF.

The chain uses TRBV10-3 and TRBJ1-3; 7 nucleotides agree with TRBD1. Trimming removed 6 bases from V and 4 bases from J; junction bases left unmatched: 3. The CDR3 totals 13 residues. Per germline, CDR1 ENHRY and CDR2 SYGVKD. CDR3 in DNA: TGTGCCATCAGAGGGGACAGCGGAAACACCATATATTTT. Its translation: CAIRGDSGNTIYF.

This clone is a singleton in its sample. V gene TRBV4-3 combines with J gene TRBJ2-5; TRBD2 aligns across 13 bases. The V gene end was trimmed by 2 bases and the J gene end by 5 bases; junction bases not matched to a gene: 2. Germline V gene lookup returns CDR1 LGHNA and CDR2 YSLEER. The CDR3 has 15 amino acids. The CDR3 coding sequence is TGCGCCAGCAGCCAAACTAGCGGGGGGGTGGAGACCCAGTACTTC. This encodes CASSQTSGGVETQYF.

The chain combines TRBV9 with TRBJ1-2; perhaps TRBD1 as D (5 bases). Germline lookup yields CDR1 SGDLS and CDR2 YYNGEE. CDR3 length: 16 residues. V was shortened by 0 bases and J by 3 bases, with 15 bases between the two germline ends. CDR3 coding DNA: TGTGCCAGCAGCGTAGAACGGGCAGGGCCCGACTATGGCTACACCTTC. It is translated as CASSVERAGPDYGYTF.

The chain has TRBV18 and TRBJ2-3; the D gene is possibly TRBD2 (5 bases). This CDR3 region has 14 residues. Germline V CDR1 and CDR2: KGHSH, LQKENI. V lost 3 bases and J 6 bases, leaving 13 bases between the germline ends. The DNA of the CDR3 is TGTGCCAGCTCACCCCCCGGATCGGGGGATACGCAGTATTTT. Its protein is CASSPPGSGDTQYF.

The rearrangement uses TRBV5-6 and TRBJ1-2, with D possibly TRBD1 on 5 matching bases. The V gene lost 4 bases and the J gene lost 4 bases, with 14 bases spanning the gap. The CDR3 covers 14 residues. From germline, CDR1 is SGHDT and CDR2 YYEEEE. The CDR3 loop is CASSPGVSFYGYTF. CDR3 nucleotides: TGTGCCAGCAGCCCGGGGGTGTCCTTCTATGGCTACACCTTC.

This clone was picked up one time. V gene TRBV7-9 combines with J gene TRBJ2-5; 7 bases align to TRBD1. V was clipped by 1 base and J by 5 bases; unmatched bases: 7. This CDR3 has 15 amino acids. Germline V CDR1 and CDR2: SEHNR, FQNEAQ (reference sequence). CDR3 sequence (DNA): TGTGCCAGCAGCTTAGGTGACAGGGCCCCGGAGACCCAGTACTTC. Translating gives CASSLGDRAPETQYF. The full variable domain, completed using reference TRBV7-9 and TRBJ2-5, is DTGVSQNPRHKITKRGQNVTFRCDPISEHNRLYWYRQTLGQGPEFLTYFQNEAQLEKSRLLSDRFSAERPKGSFSTLEIQRTEQGDSAMYLCASSLGDRAPETQYFGPGTRLLVL.

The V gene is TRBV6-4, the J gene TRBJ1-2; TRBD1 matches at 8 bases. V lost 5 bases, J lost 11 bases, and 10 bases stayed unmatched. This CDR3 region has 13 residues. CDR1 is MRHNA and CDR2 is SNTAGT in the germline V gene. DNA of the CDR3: TGTGCCAGCAGTCAGAATGGACAGGGACGGTACACCTTC. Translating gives CASSQNGQGRYTF.

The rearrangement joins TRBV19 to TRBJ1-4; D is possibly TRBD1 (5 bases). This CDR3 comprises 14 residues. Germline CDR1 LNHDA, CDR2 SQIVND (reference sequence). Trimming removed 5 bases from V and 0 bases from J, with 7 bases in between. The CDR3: CASSSGATNEKLFF. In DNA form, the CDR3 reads TGTGCCAGTAGTTCGGGGGCAACTAATGAAAAACTGTTTTTT.

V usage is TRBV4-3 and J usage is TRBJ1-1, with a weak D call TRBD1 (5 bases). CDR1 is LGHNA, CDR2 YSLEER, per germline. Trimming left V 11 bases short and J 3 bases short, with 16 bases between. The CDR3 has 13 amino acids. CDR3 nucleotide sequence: TGCGCCTCCAGCGGGGCGTGGGACACTGAAGCTTTCTTT. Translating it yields CASSGAWDTEAFF.

CDR3 DNA sequence: TGCGCCAGCAGCTTTAGCGGGGGGATGGCAGATACGCAGTATTTT. This encodes CASSFSGGMADTQYF. The chain links TRBV5-1 to TRBJ2-3; 10 bases are a match to TRBD2. CDR1 is SGHRS, CDR2 YFSETQ, per germline. Trimming at V came to 2 bases and at J to 4 bases, leaving 4 bases not matched to a gene. The CDR3 covers 15 residues.

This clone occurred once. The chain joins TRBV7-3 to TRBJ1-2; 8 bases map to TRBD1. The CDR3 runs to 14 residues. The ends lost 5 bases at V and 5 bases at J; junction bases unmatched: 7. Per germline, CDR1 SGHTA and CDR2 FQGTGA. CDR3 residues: CASSPTGQGYGYTF. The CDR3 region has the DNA TGTGCCAGCAGCCCAACTGGACAGGGATATGGCTACACCTTC.

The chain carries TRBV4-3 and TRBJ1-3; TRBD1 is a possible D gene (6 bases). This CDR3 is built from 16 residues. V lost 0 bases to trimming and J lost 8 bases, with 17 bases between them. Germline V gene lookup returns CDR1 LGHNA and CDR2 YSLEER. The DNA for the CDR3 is TGCGCCAGCAGCCAAGAGTCAGGGGCCTTGAGAGACACCATATATTTT. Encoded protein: CASSQESGALRDTIYF.

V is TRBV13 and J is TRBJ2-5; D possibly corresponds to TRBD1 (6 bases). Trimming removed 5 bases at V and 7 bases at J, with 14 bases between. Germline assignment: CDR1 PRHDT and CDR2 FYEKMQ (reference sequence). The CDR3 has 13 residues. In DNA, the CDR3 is TGTGCCAGCAGCCCCCCGAGGGGGTGGACCCAGTACTTC. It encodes CASSPPRGWTQYF.